Sequencing of this T cell receptor (beta chain) was carried out in a study of PD-1 blockade in mismatch repair-deficient tumors (dated by TCRdb to the late 2010s). Study-level background: Between late 2013 and 2016, 80 to 90 consecutive patients with about 11 mismatch repair-deficient cancer types, all previously treated and progressing, were enrolled in the trial. Tumor-associated T cell clones were tracked in the peripheral blood of patients responding to PD-1 blockade by deep sequencing of TCR CDR3 regions. Summary of the overall study and its limitations: Clones residing in the tumor, which were often undetectable in blood before treatment, expanded quickly after pembrolizumab and then contracted, generally before radiologic responses.

Via the germline V gene (reference sequence), CDR1 is LNHDA and CDR2 SQIVND. There are 16 amino acids in the CDR3, from cysteine to phenylalanine inclusive. Only the CDR3 part of the read is kept: 48 bases, read in frame from the first base. Relative to germline, V is missing 9 bases and J is missing 6 bases, with 12 bases of the junction outside any gene match. The library was made by the immunoSEQ multiplex PCR assay. Not all clones reach the TCRdb copy of this immuneACCESS table, which keeps in-frame sequences only. Checked studies attribute under half of the gap to unresolved V genes and leave the rest unexplained. This sample has 65,000 to 80,000 clones in its table, and more than 75% of those were observed once. The ten largest clones capture 4.5% to 6% of the sample. For every enrolled patient, mismatch repair deficiency was confirmed by either polymerase chain reaction or immunohistochemistry. A few patients who responded to pembrolizumab therapy underwent TCR sequencing. The phase II trial prospectively tested pembrolizumab PD-1 blockade in advanced mismatch repair-deficient cancers regardless of tissue of origin. Peripheral blood T cell samples were gathered serially, both before PD-1 blockade started and at multiple time points afterward. Blood sampling times were reported as weeks after the first pembrolizumab dose.

Concerning this clone itself: Its antigen specificity is not known. No base-level quality is on record; no much larger clone is a single base apart.

The receptor comes from an adult with mismatch repair-deficient cancer. The chain is assembled from TRBV19 and TRBJ2-1, with 12 bases matching TRBD2. The sample here was peripheral blood, taken 2 weeks after starting pembrolizumab. DNA sequence: TGTGCCAGCACCGGACTAGCGGGATTAGTAGTCAATGAGCAGTTCTTC. Its translation reads: CASTGLAGLVVNEQFF.